The rows below give T cell receptor beta chains drawn from one sample of a study of T cell responses to AZD1222 COVID-19 vaccine. Repertoires were generated with immunoSEQ multiplex PCR, while TCRdb's copy carries only in-frame clones and drops some. The repertoire includes approximately 120,000 clones, about 87% of them detected once, and 4.4% sits in the top ten. The sample was peripheral blood, taken on day 0 of AZD1222 vaccination. The receptors stem from an adult in good health. The conserved cysteine and the conserved F or W are not part of the CDR3 here.

v_gene,j_gene,CDR3aa
TRBV18,TRBJ2-7,ASSPAALYEQY
TRBV7-2,TRBJ1-5,ASTSWTGSNQPQH
TRBV10-2,TRBJ1-1,ASSAGAWTEAF
TRBV3-1/TRBV3-2,TRBJ1-1,ASSQDLQNTEAF
TRBV29-1,TRBJ2-6,SVEVWGSRGSGANVLT
TRBV27,TRBJ1-2,AARPLGAYGYT
TRBV14,TRBJ2-7,ASSQGFGGAYEQY
TRBV18,TRBJ1-1,ASSPIEAMNTEAF
TRBV19,TRBJ1-5,ASSMRQNKYSNQPQH
TRBV18,TRBJ2-5,ASSPPYPEGTQY
TRBV27,TRBJ2-7,ASSSGRESYEQY
TRBV30,TRBJ2-7,AWSVGGGPRYEQY
TRBV7-3,TRBJ1-2,ASSQDGNYGYT
TRBV5-1,TRBJ2-7,ASSYGGNYEQY
TRBV7-2,TRBJ1-6,ASSPRQGANSPLH
TRBV21-1,TRBJ1-6,ASSKARDEGPPLH
TRBV3-1/TRBV3-2,TRBJ1-2,ASSHGQGNYGYT
TRBV27,TRBJ2-3,ASTGTSGTDTQY
TRBV19,TRBJ1-6,ASSKEGSPLH
TRBV7-3,TRBJ2-2,ASSRTRGRAGELF
TRBV18,TRBJ2-3,ASSPGRSTDTQY
TRBV5-4,TRBJ1-1,ATIGGAEAF
TRBV29-1,TRBJ2-1,SVTEGGAYNEQF
TRBV28,TRBJ2-7,ASSFTGVEQY
TRBV18,TRBJ1-2,ASSPGRGLDYGYT
TRBV28,TRBJ1-2,ATGRLYGYT
TRBV12-5,TRBJ2-1,ASGLDSVLRGRNDEQF
TRBV28,TRBJ2-7,ASSWVGLPYEQY
TRBV14,TRBJ2-3,ASSQVFEDTQY
TRBV4-2,TRBJ1-5,ASSQDGGRGRNQPQH
TRBV7-3,TRBJ1-1,ASSLRQGVNTEAF
TRBV2,TRBJ1-1,ASSEQGNTEAF
TRBV7-2,TRBJ2-5,ASSPGTGRETQY
TRBV7-2,TRBJ2-3,ASTPGLATDTQY
TRBV7-8,TRBJ2-3,ASNLYKGRTDTQY
TRBV5-4,TRBJ2-1,ASSLSGRAYNEQF
TRBV5-1,TRBJ1-4,ASSLGAGTANEKLF
TRBV7-2,TRBJ1-6,ASSLAGQTLH
TRBV29-1,TRBJ1-3,SIEIGNTIY
TRBV4-1,TRBJ1-2,ASSHNRAPNYGYT
TRBV18,TRBJ1-3,ASSPMTGLGTGNTIY
TRBV11-2,TRBJ2-4,ASSLDRGGIQY
TRBV20-1,TRBJ2-1,SASGGGVYNEQF
TRBV7-2,TRBJ1-1,ASSLLLGTEAF
TRBV28,TRBJ1-5,ASSGGTHSNQPQH
TRBV4-1,TRBJ1-5,ASSQVANSNQPQH
TRBV19,TRBJ1-1,ASSIMASNTEAF
TRBV4-2,TRBJ2-1,ASSQGLADYNEQF
TRBV27,TRBJ1-6,ASSSASRGNSPLH
TRBV2,TRBJ1-5,ASRVGRANNQPQH
TRBV6-6,TRBJ1-2,ASSHSTGRGGYT
TRBV27,TRBJ1-4,ASSTGEKLF
TRBV29-1,TRBJ1-1,SVRLGGNTEAF